The TCR beta chain described here comes from a study of T cells in Graves' hyperthyroidism and ophthalmopathy. Study-wide context: Peripheral blood was collected at initial diagnosis, before any treatment. Study-level results: Most clonotypes expanded in thyroid above 0.001 were likewise present in blood.

In this sample, this clonotype turned up a few times. Its antigen is as yet unknown. One junction end does not reproduce the germline sequence, and a read error may be involved. RNA transcripts gave rise to amplified TCR beta CDR3 regions. The HTBI primer set was used in a first-round RT-PCR of the TCR CDR3. In TCRdb, the multiplex PCR reads were re-called with MiXCR into one record per CDR3 protein. This sample yields approximately 700,000 distinct CDR3 sequences, of which roughly 17% are seen a single time; 8.4% belongs to the top ten. Germline CDR1 and CDR2: LGHDT and YNNKEL (reference sequence). The CDR3 runs 14 residues. The study excluded patients with uncontrolled infection, other autoimmune disease, pregnancy or lactation. Fresh peripheral blood, approximately 9.7 ml, was the source of the PBMCs.

The sample was blood. The source of this sequence is a man younger than 35 with Graves' hyperthyroidism. This chain joins TRBV3-1 and TRBJ2-2, with D hard to call. The CDR3 DNA reads TGTGCCGGCAGCCAAGGCGAGCGAACCGGGGAGCTGTTTTTT. Amino acid sequence: CAGSQGERTGELFF.